This TCR beta chain emerged from a study of T-cell memory formation after mild COVID-19. This CDR3 region has 14 residues. Per germline, CDR1 KGHSH and CDR2 LQKENI. V was clipped by 0 bases and J by 4 bases; unmatched bases: 0. This clonotype has just a few counts. In TCRdb, the 5' RACE reads were re-called with MiXCR into one record per CDR3 protein. The sample comprises fewer than 650,000 distinct CDR3 sequences, approximately 21% of which are singletons, and approximately 8.4% rests with the top ten. The TCR was taken from an adult woman who had mild COVID-19 (a few samples of this study predate the infection). Cell type and time point are not known. Sample: PBMCs or a T cell subset sorted from them (not recorded which). The chain has TRBV18 and TRBJ2-5; 9 bases map to TRBD2. The CDR3 nucleotides read TGTGCCAGCTCACCACCGGGACTAGCAGAGACCCAGTACTTC. Amino acid sequence: CASSPPGLAETQYF.